These T cell receptor beta chains were read from a single sample in a study of regulatory T cells in long-lasting Graves disease. TCRdb independently ran MiXCR on the multiplex PCR reads; one entry per CDR3 protein. The repertoire holds under 500,000 distinct CDR3 sequences, with around 20% as singletons. The specimen was peripheral blood mononuclear cells (PBMCs), collected when the disease was refractory, from a patient treated with antithyroid drugs. The source of these receptors is a female donor with Graves disease. CDR3s include the opening cysteine and the closing phenylalanine or tryptophan. Fields, in order: CDR3 protein, CDR3 DNA, clone size, J gene, D gene, V gene. A D gene is named only where the DNA matches it firmly. Part of the rows lack a size; the others show once, few, many or a class for expanded clones.

cdr3_aa: CASSSTGFGSTEAFF; cdr3_nt: TGCGCCAGCAGCAGCACAGGGTTCGGGAGCACTGAAGCTTTCTTT; clone_size: many; j_call: TRBJ1-1; d_call: NA; v_call: TRBV5-1
cdr3_aa: CASSLSSGRPGETQYF; cdr3_nt: TGTGCCAGCAGTCTTTCTAGCGGGAGGCCCGGGGAGACCCAGTACTTC; clone_size: many; j_call: TRBJ2-5; d_call: TRBD2; v_call: TRBV6-1
cdr3_aa: CASSEGLLGNTEAFF; cdr3_nt: TGTGCCAGCAGTGAGGGTCTGCTAGGGAACACTGAAGCTTTCTTT; clone_size: many; j_call: TRBJ1-1; d_call: NA; v_call: TRBV6-1
cdr3_aa: CASRSLDVAKNIQYF; cdr3_nt: TGTGCCAGCAGGAGTCTCGATGTGGCCAAAAACATTCAATACTTC; clone_size: NA; j_call: TRBJ2-4; d_call: NA; v_call: TRBV6-1
cdr3_aa: CASRWGSGGRETQYF; cdr3_nt: TGTGCCAGCAGGTGGGGATCAGGGGGCCGGGAGACCCAGTACTTC; clone_size: many; j_call: TRBJ2-5; d_call: TRBD1; v_call: TRBV12-3/TRBV12-4
cdr3_aa: CASSQGDRGRLAEGYTF; cdr3_nt: TGCGCCAGCAGCCAAGGGGACAGGGGGCGCTTAGCTGAAGGCTACACCTTC; clone_size: few; j_call: TRBJ1-2; d_call: TRBD1; v_call: TRBV4-3
cdr3_aa: CASSLIAGAVYEQYF; cdr3_nt: TGTGCCAGCAGTTTAATCGCAGGGGCGGTGTACGAGCAGTACTTC; clone_size: many; j_call: TRBJ2-7; d_call: NA; v_call: TRBV28
cdr3_aa: CASSFLQGSGNTIYF; cdr3_nt: TGTGCCAGCAGTTTTCTACAGGGCTCTGGAAACACCATATATTTT; clone_size: few; j_call: TRBJ1-3; d_call: NA; v_call: TRBV12-3/TRBV12-4
cdr3_aa: CASRAGTPYNEQFF; cdr3_nt: TGTGCCAGCAGGGCCGGGACCCCCTACAATGAGCAGTTCTTC; clone_size: NA; j_call: TRBJ2-1; d_call: NA; v_call: TRBV6-2/TRBV6-3
cdr3_aa: CASSPSGGRNTIYF; cdr3_nt: TGTGCCAGCAGCCCGTCGGGCGGAAGAAACACCATATATTTT; clone_size: NA; j_call: TRBJ1-3; d_call: NA; v_call: TRBV7-9
cdr3_aa: CASSPPAQETQYF; cdr3_nt: TGTGCCAGCAGCCCGCCCGCCCAAGAGACCCAGTACTTC; clone_size: many; j_call: TRBJ2-5; d_call: NA; v_call: TRBV7-9
cdr3_aa: CASRSEVRDLQYEQYF; cdr3_nt: TGTGCCAGCAGGTCCGAAGTGCGGGACTTACAATACGAGCAGTACTTC; clone_size: NA; j_call: TRBJ2-7; d_call: NA; v_call: TRBV5-6
cdr3_aa: CSAREYRGRAGELFF; cdr3_nt: TGCAGTGCTAGAGAATACAGGGGGCGAGCCGGGGAGCTGTTTTTT; clone_size: NA; j_call: TRBJ2-2; d_call: TRBD1; v_call: TRBV20-1
cdr3_aa: CASSPQQGFGSNQPQHF; cdr3_nt: TGTGCCAGCAGCCCACAACAGGGTTTTGGAAGCAATCAGCCCCAGCATTTT; clone_size: NA; j_call: TRBJ1-5; d_call: NA; v_call: TRBV28
cdr3_aa: CSAVQGPGEKLFF; cdr3_nt: TGCAGTGCGGTACAGGGCCCCGGTGAAAAACTGTTTTTT; clone_size: many; j_call: TRBJ1-4; d_call: NA; v_call: TRBV20-1
cdr3_aa: CASSPRRGPIQYF; cdr3_nt: TGTGCCAGCAGTCCCCGTCGGGGCCCGATCCAGTACTTC; clone_size: few; j_call: TRBJ2-7; d_call: NA; v_call: TRBV27
cdr3_aa: CASSYSLAGGTQYF; cdr3_nt: TGTGCCAGCAGTTACTCCCTAGCGGGAGGGACCCAGTACTTC; clone_size: many; j_call: TRBJ2-5; d_call: TRBD2; v_call: TRBV6-5
cdr3_aa: CASSYGPGGGNTIYF; cdr3_nt: TGTGCCAGCAGTTATGGCCCGGGAGGTGGAAACACCATATATTTT; clone_size: once; j_call: TRBJ1-3; d_call: NA; v_call: TRBV6-2/TRBV6-3
cdr3_aa: CASSLSSRGRYGYTF; cdr3_nt: TGTGCCAGCAGCTTGTCCTCTCGGGGGAGGTATGGCTACACCTTC; clone_size: many; j_call: TRBJ1-2; d_call: NA; v_call: TRBV12-3/TRBV12-4
cdr3_aa: CAWKPGLAGQHSKNIQYF; cdr3_nt: TGTGCCTGGAAGCCGGGACTAGCGGGTCAGCATAGCAAAAACATTCAGTACTTC; clone_size: few; j_call: TRBJ2-4; d_call: TRBD2; v_call: TRBV30
cdr3_aa: CSVEDSGPGPNYGYTF; cdr3_nt: TGCAGCGTTGAAGATTCAGGGCCGGGCCCTAACTATGGCTACACCTTC; clone_size: many; j_call: TRBJ1-2; d_call: NA; v_call: TRBV29-1
cdr3_aa: CASSQTPGRRNEKLFF; cdr3_nt: TGTGCCAGCAGCCAGACTCCGGGACGGCGGAATGAAAAACTGTTTTTT; clone_size: many; j_call: TRBJ1-4; d_call: NA; v_call: TRBV3-1
cdr3_aa: CASSYSASSVNEQFF; cdr3_nt: TGTGCCAGCAGTTACTCGGCATCTTCTGTCAATGAGCAGTTCTTC; clone_size: few; j_call: TRBJ2-1; d_call: NA; v_call: TRBV6-2/TRBV6-3
cdr3_aa: CSVELAGGLNYEQYF; cdr3_nt: TGCAGCGTTGAGCTAGCGGGAGGATTAAACTACGAGCAGTACTTC; clone_size: few; j_call: TRBJ2-7; d_call: TRBD2; v_call: TRBV29-1
cdr3_aa: CSASGQGTPGANVLTF; cdr3_nt: TGCAGCGCAAGTGGGCAGGGAACCCCTGGGGCCAACGTCCTGACTTTC; clone_size: NA; j_call: TRBJ2-6; d_call: NA; v_call: TRBV29-1
cdr3_aa: CASSIVVGLGEEQYF; cdr3_nt: TGTGCCAGCAGTATTGTGGTCGGACTAGGTGAAGAGCAGTACTTC; clone_size: many; j_call: TRBJ2-7; d_call: TRBD2; v_call: TRBV6-1
cdr3_aa: CASSLGERPQHF; cdr3_nt: TGTGCCAGCAGCTTGGGCGAGAGGCCCCAGCATTTT; clone_size: few; j_call: TRBJ1-5; d_call: NA; v_call: TRBV7-9
cdr3_aa: CASSVDGTGKLETQYF; cdr3_nt: TGTGCCAGCAGCGTAGACGGGACAGGGAAATTAGAGACCCAGTACTTC; clone_size: NA; j_call: TRBJ2-5; d_call: TRBD1; v_call: TRBV9
cdr3_aa: CASSRPGLLAAVNTEAFF; cdr3_nt: TGTGCCAGCTCACGGCCGGGGCTCCTGGCCGCTGTGAACACTGAAGCTTTCTTT; clone_size: few; j_call: TRBJ1-1; d_call: NA; v_call: TRBV18
cdr3_aa: CATSRDSTGRDYEQYF; cdr3_nt: TGTGCCACCAGCAGAGATTCCACGGGCCGAGACTACGAGCAGTACTTC; clone_size: many; j_call: TRBJ2-7; d_call: NA; v_call: TRBV15
cdr3_aa: CAISFDRGDSPLHF; cdr3_nt: TGTGCCATCAGTTTCGACAGGGGTGATTCACCCCTCCACTTT; clone_size: few; j_call: TRBJ1-6; d_call: TRBD1; v_call: TRBV10-3
cdr3_aa: CASISRPGNTEAFF; cdr3_nt: TGTGCCAGCATTTCGCGTCCGGGGAACACTGAAGCTTTCTTT; clone_size: few; j_call: TRBJ1-1; d_call: NA; v_call: TRBV5-5
cdr3_aa: CASTPGPTLAAPNTQYF; cdr3_nt: TGTGCCAGCACCCCGGGACCAACGCTTGCGGCTCCTAATACGCAGTATTTT; clone_size: NA; j_call: TRBJ2-3; d_call: NA; v_call: TRBV28
cdr3_aa: CASSIGTSGSYEQYF; cdr3_nt: TGCGCCAGCAGCATCGGGACTAGCGGGAGTTACGAGCAGTACTTC; clone_size: many; j_call: TRBJ2-7; d_call: TRBD2; v_call: TRBV7-8
cdr3_aa: CAGGGLAGVQYF; cdr3_nt: TGTGCAGGTGGGGGACTAGCGGGAGTGCAGTACTTC; clone_size: many; j_call: TRBJ2-7; d_call: TRBD2; v_call: TRBV6-1
cdr3_aa: CTSSLVPGAAYNEQFF; cdr3_nt: TGTACCAGCAGCTTAGTTCCGGGAGCAGCCTACAATGAGCAGTTCTTC; clone_size: NA; j_call: TRBJ2-1; d_call: NA; v_call: TRBV11-2
cdr3_aa: CAISGTGTGSHEQYF; cdr3_nt: TGTGCCATCAGTGGGACCGGGACAGGGAGCCACGAGCAGTACTTC; clone_size: NA; j_call: TRBJ2-7; d_call: TRBD1; v_call: TRBV10-3
cdr3_aa: CASSENQPQHF; cdr3_nt: TGTGCCAGCAGTGAAAATCAGCCCCAGCATTTT; clone_size: many; j_call: TRBJ1-5; d_call: NA; v_call: TRBV6-1
cdr3_aa: CASRGQNNQPQHF; cdr3_nt: TGTGCCAGCAGAGGACAGAACAATCAGCCCCAGCATTTT; clone_size: many; j_call: TRBJ1-5; d_call: NA; v_call: TRBV28
cdr3_aa: CASSLKASGSIYEQYF; cdr3_nt: TGTGCCAGCAGCTTAAAAGCTAGCGGGAGTATCTACGAGCAGTACTTC; clone_size: many; j_call: TRBJ2-7; d_call: TRBD2; v_call: TRBV7-3
cdr3_aa: CASSFKGPMNTEAFF; cdr3_nt: TGTGCCAGCAGTTTTAAGGGGCCAATGAACACTGAAGCTTTCTTT; clone_size: many; j_call: TRBJ1-1; d_call: NA; v_call: TRBV28
cdr3_aa: CASRPEESQGWYEQFF; cdr3_nt: TGTGCCAGCAGACCGGAGGAATCACAGGGATGGTATGAGCAGTTCTTC; clone_size: few; j_call: TRBJ2-1; d_call: NA; v_call: TRBV28
cdr3_aa: CASSLSPLDEQFF; cdr3_nt: TGTGCCAGCAGCTTATCCCCCTTGGATGAGCAGTTCTTC; clone_size: few; j_call: TRBJ2-1; d_call: NA; v_call: TRBV7-3